This entry is about one T cell receptor (beta chain). The data are from a study of PD-L1 blockade in urothelial cancer. The sample's time point: peripheral blood 6 weeks after treatment start. The CDR3 is made up of 14 amino acids. The junction had 3 bases not matched to a gene; V was cut back by 5 bases and J by 2 bases. Germline lookup yields CDR1 SEHNR and CDR2 FQNEAQ (reference sequence). Assay: immunoSEQ multiplex PCR; the TCRdb copy retains only in-frame clones and omits some. The table has about 130,000 clones, more than 75% seen once. This chain connects TRBV7-9 to TRBJ1-2; 9 bases line up with TRBD1. Here the sequenced sample was PBMCs, taken around atezolizumab (anti-PD-L1) treatment. The sequence was collected from a man over 45 with urothelial cancer. In DNA form, the CDR3 reads TGTGCCAGCAGCCTTGGGACAGGGAACTATGGCTACACCTTC. This encodes CASSLGTGNYGYTF. The complete variable domain, with remaining parts taken from reference TRBV7-9 and TRBJ1-2, reads DTGVSQNPRHKITKRGQNVTFRCDPISEHNRLYWYRQTLGQGPEFLTYFQNEAQLEKSRLLSDRFSAERPKGSFSTLEIQRTEQGDSAMYLCASSLGTGNYGYTFGSGTRLTVV.